This record concerns one TCR beta chain sequence. This record belongs to a study of shared clonotypes between healthy human individuals. Profiling relied on immunoSEQ multiplex PCR, and the TCRdb table lists in-frame clones only, not all of them. Of a few hundred thousand clones in the sample, about 80% were seen once. Looked up from germline, CDR1 is SGHDT and CDR2 is YYEEEE. Deletions cut 0 bases from V and 3 bases from J, with 13 bases between. This CDR3 has 16 amino acids. The sample consisted of PBMCs. The rearrangement links TRBV5-6 to TRBJ2-1; possible D gene TRBD1, 5 bases. The origin of this receptor is a middle-aged woman in good health. Some clones in this sample may be carry-over from other donors' samples. Written as DNA, the CDR3 is TGTGCCAGCAGCTTGGGCCAGGGCAAGGTCTACAATGAGCAGTTCTTC. Its translation: CASSLGQGKVYNEQFF.